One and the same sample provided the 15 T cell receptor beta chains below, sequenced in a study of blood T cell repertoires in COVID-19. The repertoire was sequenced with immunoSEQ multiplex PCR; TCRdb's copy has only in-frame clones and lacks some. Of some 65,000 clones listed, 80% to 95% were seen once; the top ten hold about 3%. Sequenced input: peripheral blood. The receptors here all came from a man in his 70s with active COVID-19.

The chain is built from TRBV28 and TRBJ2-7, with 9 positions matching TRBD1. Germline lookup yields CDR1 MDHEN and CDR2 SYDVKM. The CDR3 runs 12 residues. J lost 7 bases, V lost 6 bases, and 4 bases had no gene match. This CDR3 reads CASRQGAGEQYV. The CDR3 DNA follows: TGTGCCAGCAGACAGGGGGCAGGGGAGCAGTACGTC.

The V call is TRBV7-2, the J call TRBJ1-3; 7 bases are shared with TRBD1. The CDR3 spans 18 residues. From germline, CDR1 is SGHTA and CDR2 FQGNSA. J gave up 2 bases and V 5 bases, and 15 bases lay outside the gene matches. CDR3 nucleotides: TGTGCCAGCAGCCCCAGGGACAGCTTAATCGGTGCTGGAAACACCATATATTTT. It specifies CASSPRDSLIGAGNTIYF.

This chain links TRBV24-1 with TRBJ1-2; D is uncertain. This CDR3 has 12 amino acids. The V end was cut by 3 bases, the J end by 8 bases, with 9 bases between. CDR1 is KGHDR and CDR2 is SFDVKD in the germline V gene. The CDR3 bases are TGTGCCACCAGTGATACGGTAGAGGGCTACACCTTC. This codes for CATSDTVEGYTF.

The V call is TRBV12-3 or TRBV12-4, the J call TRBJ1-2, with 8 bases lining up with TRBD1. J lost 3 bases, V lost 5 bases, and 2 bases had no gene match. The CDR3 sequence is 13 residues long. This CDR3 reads CASSETGDYGYTF. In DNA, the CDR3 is TGTGCCAGCAGTGAGACAGGGGACTATGGCTACACCTTC.

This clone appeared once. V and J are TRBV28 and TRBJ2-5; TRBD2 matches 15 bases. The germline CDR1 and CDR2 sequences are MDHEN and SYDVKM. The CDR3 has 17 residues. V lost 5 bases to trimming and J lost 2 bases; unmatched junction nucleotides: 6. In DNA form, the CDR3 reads TGTGCCAGCAGTAGGGGACTAGCGGGGGGATATCAAGAGACCCAGTACTTC. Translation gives CASSRGLAGGYQETQYF.

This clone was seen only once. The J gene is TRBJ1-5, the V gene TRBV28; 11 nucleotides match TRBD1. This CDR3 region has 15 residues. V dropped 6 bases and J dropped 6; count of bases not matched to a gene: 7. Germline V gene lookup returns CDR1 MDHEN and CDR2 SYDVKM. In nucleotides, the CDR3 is TGTGCCAGCAGCCAAGGACAGGGGGCGAGTCAGCCCCAGCATTTT. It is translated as CASSQGQGASQPQHF. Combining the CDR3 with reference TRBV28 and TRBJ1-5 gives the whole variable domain DVKVTQSSRYLVKRTGEKVFLECVQDMDHENMFWYRQDPGLGLRLIYFSYDVKMKEKGDIPEGYSVSREKKERFSLILESASTNQTSMYLCASSQGQGASQPQHFGDGTRLSIL.

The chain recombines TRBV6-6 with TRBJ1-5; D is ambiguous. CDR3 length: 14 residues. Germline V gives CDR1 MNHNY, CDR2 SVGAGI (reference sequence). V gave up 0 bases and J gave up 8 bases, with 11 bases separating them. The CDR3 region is CASSYSMGGEPQHF. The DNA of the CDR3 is TGTGCCAGCAGTTACTCGATGGGCGGGGAGCCCCAGCATTTT.

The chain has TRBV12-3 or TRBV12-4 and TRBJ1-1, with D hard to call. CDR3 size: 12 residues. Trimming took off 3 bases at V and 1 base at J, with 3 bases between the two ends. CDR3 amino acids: CASSFKNTEAFF. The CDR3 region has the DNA TGTGCCAGCAGTTTCAAGAACACTGAAGCTTTCTTT.

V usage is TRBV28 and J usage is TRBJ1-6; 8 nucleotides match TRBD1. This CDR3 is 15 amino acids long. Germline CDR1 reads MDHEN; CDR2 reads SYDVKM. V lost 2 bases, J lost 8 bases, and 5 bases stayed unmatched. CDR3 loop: CASSLEGTGYSPLHF. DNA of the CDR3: TGTGCCAGCAGTTTAGAGGGGACAGGATATTCACCCCTCCACTTT.

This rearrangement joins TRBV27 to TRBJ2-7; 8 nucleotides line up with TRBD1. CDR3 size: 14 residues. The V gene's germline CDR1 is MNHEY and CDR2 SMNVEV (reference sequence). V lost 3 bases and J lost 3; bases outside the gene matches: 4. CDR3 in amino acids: CASSLAGGFYEQYF. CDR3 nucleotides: TGTGCCAGCAGTTTGGCAGGGGGCTTCTACGAGCAGTACTTC.

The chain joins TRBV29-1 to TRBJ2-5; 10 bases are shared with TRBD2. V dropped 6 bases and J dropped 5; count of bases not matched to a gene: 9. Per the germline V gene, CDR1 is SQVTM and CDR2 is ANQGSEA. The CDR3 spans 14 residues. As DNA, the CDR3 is TGCAGCGTCCCCCGGCTAGCGGGGGTTGAGACCCAGTACTTC. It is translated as CSVPRLAGVETQYF.

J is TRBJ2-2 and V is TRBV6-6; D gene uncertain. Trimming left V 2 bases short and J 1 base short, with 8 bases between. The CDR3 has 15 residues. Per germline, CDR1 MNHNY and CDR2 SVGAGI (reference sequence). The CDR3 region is CASSYAAKNTGELFF. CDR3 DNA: TGTGCCAGCAGTTACGCGGCCAAGAACACCGGGGAGCTGTTTTTT.

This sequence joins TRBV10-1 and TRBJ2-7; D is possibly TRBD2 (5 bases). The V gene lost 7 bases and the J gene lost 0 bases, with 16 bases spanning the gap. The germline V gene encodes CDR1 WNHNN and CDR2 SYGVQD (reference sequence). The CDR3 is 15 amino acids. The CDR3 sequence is CASMYHTRSSYEQYF. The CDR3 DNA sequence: TGCGCCAGCATGTACCACACTAGGAGCTCCTACGAGCAGTACTTC.

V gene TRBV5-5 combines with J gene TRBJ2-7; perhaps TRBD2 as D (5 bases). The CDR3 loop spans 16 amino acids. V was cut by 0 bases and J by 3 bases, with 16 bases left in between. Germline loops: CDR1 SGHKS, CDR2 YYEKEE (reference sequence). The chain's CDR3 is CASSLGIYPAGYEQYF. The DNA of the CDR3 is TGTGCCAGCAGCTTGGGAATCTACCCCGCGGGCTACGAGCAGTACTTC.

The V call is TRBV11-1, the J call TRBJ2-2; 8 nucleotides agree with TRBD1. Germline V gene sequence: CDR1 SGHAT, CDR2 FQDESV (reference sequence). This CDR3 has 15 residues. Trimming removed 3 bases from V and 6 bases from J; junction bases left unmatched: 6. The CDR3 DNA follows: TGTGCCAGCAGCTTGCGGACAGGGATCGCCGGGGAGCTGTTTTTT. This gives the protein CASSLRTGIAGELFF. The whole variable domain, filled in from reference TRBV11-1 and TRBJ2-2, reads EAEVAQSPRYKITEKSQAVAFWCDPISGHATLYWYRQILGQGPELLVQFQDESVVDDSQLPKDRFSAERLKGVDSTLKIQPAELGDSAMYLCASSLRTGIAGELFFGEGSRLTVL.